This note documents a single T cell receptor beta chain sequence. Its antigen is currently unknown. The data belong to a study of CD8 T cells in Susac syndrome. General study results and limits: The study conceded that relatively few individuals underwent its TCR sequencing and HLA analysis.

The trim removed 0 bases at V and 1 base at J, leaving 5 bases unmatched. This CDR3 is built from 18 residues. CDR1 SEHNR and CDR2 FQNEAQ come from the germline V gene (reference sequence). Roughly 0.45 to 1 ug RNA was reverse transcribed with random hexamers. By means of immunoSEQ multiplex PCR, TCR beta CDR3 spanning 54 Vbeta and 13 Jbeta underwent amplification. MiXCR was run by TCRdb on the immunoSEQ multiplex PCR reads, yielding one entry per CDR3 protein. In the table there are about 150,000 distinct CDR3 sequences, nearly 97% of which are singletons. CD8+ and CD4+ T cells taken from blood had their TCR beta sequenced.

The sequence was obtained from a human donor with multiple sclerosis. This chain connects TRBV7-9 to TRBJ2-6; the match to TRBD1 covers 8 bases. The sequencing input was CD8+ T cells from PBMCs. The CDR3 DNA is TGTGCCAGCAGCTTAGCGGCAGGGGGCGGATCTGGGGCCAACGTCCTGACTTTC. It translates to CASSLAAGGGSGANVLTF.